This TCR beta chain was retrieved from a study of cytomegalovirus exposure and HLA in healthy donors. Findings of the study overall: For most subjects, TCR beta sequences were reported to predict HLA-A and HLA-B alleles with accuracy. A later analysis linked a missense variant in DCLRE1C to the trimming of TCR beta V and J genes.

13 Jbeta primers and 60 Vbeta primers were used for the PCR. TCRdb's table, derived via immunoSEQ multiplex PCR, lists solely in-frame clones and lacks some. In the table there are 100,000 or so clones, around 80% of which are singletons. Comments on this clone: Its specificity is not known.

This CDR3 comprises 16 residues. Germline V gives CDR1 MNHEY, CDR2 SMNVEV (reference sequence). Trimming at V came to 0 bases and at J to 7 bases, leaving 6 bases not matched to a gene. J is TRBJ2-2 and V is TRBV27; TRBD1 matches at 9 bases. The sample comprised PBMCs. The receptor was isolated from a man aged 25 to 40 in good health and CMV-seronegative. The CDR3 region has the DNA TGTGCCAGCAGTTTATCGTTGGGACAGGGAAGCGGGGAGCTGTTTTTT. Protein sequence: CASSLSLGQGSGELFF.